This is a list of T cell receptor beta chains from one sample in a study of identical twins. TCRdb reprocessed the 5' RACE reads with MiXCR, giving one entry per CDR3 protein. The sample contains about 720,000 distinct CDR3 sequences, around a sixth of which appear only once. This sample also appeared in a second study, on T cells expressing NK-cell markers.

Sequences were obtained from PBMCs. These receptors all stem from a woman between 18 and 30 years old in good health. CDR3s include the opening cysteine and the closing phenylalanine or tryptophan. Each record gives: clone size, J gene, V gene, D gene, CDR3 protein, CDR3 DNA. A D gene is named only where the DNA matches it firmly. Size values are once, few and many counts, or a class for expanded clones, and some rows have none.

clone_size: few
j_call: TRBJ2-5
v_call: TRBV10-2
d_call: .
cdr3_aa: CASMQGVEETQYF
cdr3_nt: TGCGCCAGCATGCAGGGTGTAGAAGAGACCCAGTACTTC

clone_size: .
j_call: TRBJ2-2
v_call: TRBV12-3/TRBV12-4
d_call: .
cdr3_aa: CASSPHRRTGELFF
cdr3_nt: TGTGCCAGCAGCCCTCATCGGAGAACCGGGGAGCTGTTTTTT

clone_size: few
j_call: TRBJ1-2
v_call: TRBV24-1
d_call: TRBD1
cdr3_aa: CATSEGPGQYGYTF
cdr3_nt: TGTGCCACCAGTGAGGGGCCGGGACAGTATGGCTACACCTTC

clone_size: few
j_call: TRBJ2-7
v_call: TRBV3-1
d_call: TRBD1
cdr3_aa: CASSQQGVYEQYF
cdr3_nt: TGTGCCAGCAGCCAACAGGGGGTCTACGAGCAGTACTTC

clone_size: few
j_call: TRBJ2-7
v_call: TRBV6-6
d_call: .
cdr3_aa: CASNLSGEQYF
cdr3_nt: TGTGCCAGCAACCTCTCGGGCGAGCAGTACTTC

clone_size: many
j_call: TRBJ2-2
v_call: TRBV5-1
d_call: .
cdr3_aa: CASSETGELFF
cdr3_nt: TGCGCCAGCAGTGAAACCGGGGAGCTGTTTTTT

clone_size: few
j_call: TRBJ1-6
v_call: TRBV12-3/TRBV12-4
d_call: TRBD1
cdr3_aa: CASGQANSPLHF
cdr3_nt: TGTGCCAGTGGACAGGCCAATTCACCCCTCCACTTT

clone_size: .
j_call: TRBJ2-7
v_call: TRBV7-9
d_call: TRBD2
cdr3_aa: CASSLGGTSGNEQYF
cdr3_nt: TGTGCCAGCAGCTTAGGTGGGACTAGCGGGAACGAGCAGTACTTC

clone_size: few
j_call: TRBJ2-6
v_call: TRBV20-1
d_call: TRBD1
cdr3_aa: CSARRTPGQGSSSGANVLTF
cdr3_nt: TGCAGTGCTAGAAGGACCCCGGGACAGGGATCGAGCTCTGGGGCCAACGTCCTGACTTTC

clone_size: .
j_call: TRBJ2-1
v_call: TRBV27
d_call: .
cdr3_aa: CASSSGLWNEQFF
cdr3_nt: TGTGCCAGCAGTTCCGGGCTTTGGAATGAGCAGTTCTTC

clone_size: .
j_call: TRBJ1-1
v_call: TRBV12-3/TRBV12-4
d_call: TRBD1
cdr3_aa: CASRGQGFRAFF
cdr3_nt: TGTGCCAGCAGGGGACAGGGGTTTAGGGCTTTCTTT

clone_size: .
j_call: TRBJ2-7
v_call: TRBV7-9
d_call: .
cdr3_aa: CASSLVGGHTYEQYF
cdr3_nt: TGTGCCAGCAGCTTAGTCGGGGGGCACACCTACGAGCAGTACTTC

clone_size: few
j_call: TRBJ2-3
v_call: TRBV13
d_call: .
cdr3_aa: CASSPEARTDTQYF
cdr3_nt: TGTGCCAGCAGCCCCGAGGCCCGCACAGATACGCAGTATTTT

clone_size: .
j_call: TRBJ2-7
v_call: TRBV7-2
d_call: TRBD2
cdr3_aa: CASRVAGVYEQYF
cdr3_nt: TGTGCCAGCAGGGTAGCGGGAGTTTACGAGCAGTACTTC

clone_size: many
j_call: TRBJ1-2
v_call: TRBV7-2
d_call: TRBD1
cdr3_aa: CASSPRQGLAFGYTF
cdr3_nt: TGTGCCAGCAGCCCTCGACAGGGTCTGGCTTTTGGCTACACCTTC